The entry below describes one TCR beta chain. The sample is drawn from a study of blood T cell repertoires in COVID-19. Overall study context: Researchers got acute and convalescent COVID-19 samples from the United States, Italy and Spain.

The protocol was immunoSEQ multiplex PCR, while the TCRdb copy is restricted to in-frame clones and leaves out a portion. The sample consists of roughly 53,000 clones, around 76% of them appearing once. The CDR3 has 12 residues. Germline assignment: CDR1 ENHRY and CDR2 SYGVKD. Deletions cut 6 bases from V and 0 bases from J, with 5 bases between. The V gene is TRBV10-3, the J gene TRBJ1-1; D uncertain. This TCR was sampled from a man aged 50-59 years with active or convalescent COVID-19. Material for sequencing was peripheral blood. CDR3 amino acids: CAISNMNTEAFF. CDR3 in DNA: TGTGCCATCAGCAACATGAACACTGAAGCTTTCTTT.